This T cell receptor (beta chain) was recorded in a study of siplizumab effects on memory and regulatory T cells. The CDR3 is 15 residues long. Looked up from germline, CDR1 is PRHDT and CDR2 is FYEKMQ (reference sequence). Trimming cost V 1 base and J 10 bases, with 14 bases left between them. Libraries were prepared by immunoSEQ multiplex PCR; TCRdb keeps only in-frame clonotypes and omits some of them. The table includes more than 95,000 clones, approximately 93% detected once. The sample consisted of Tregs sorted from blood. V usage is TRBV13 and J usage is TRBJ1-6; unclear D gene. The TCR was taken from a human donor in good health. The CDR3 loop is CASSLDGRVGSPLHF. The CDR3 nucleotides read TGTGCCAGCAGCTTAGACGGGAGGGTTGGGTCACCCCTCCACTTT.